The entry below gives a single TCR beta chain sequence along with its context. Its antigen is unknown. Per-base qualities were not stored, and no clone one base away is much larger. The cohort comprised around 700 healthy bone marrow donors. Cohort members were all nominally healthy when sampled, although unrecorded immune exposures were likely present. The donor tested CMV seropositive and was one of the 289 seropositive cohort members. Every donor gave a peripheral blood sample, and the peripheral blood mononuclear cells from that sample were used for TCR beta sequencing. Genomic DNA extraction from the blood cell samples was performed with the Qiagen DNeasy Blood Extraction Kit. There are 14 amino acids in the CDR3, from cysteine to phenylalanine inclusive. Only the CDR3 part of the read is kept: 42 bases, read in frame from the first base. In the germline V gene, CDR1 corresponds to KGHSH and CDR2 to LQKENI. V was cut back by 1 base and J by 3 bases, leaving a gap of 10 bases between them.

To prepare the library, the immunoSEQ multiplex PCR assay was applied. For the multiplex PCR, a mixture combining 60 forward primers for TCR Vbeta segments and 13 reverse primers for TCR Jbeta segments was used. The CDR3 region of rearranged TCR beta genes was amplified from genomic DNA with a multiplex PCR assay. On the Illumina HiSeq System, the amplified TCR beta libraries were sequenced as 87-base-pair reads. For the original study's pipeline: A later analysis counted about 80 million unique TCR beta chains across the 550 to 800 repertoires, and roughly 11 million of these chains were shared by at least two donors. A nearest-neighbor algorithm error-corrected the raw reads and collapsed the reads into unique sequences, merging closely related sequences to remove PCR and sequencing errors. Alignment of CDR3 sequences to IMGT reference sequences was used to assign V, D and J gene segments. Each retained sequence needed at least a six-nucleotide match to both a V gene segment and a J gene segment. A rearrangement counted as productive if the CDR3 had no stop codons and remained in frame with V and J, and every other rearrangement counted as non-productive. Following IMGT convention, CDR3 was defined as the stretch from the second conserved V-encoded cysteine up to the conserved J-encoded phenylalanine. The earlier analysis of about 570 of the donors excluded any sequence lacking an unambiguous match to a single V gene segment. In an earlier analysis of some 590 of the donors, V segments were called functional above 56.7% productive rearrangements and were called segregating when the between-donor standard deviation exceeded 5%. A statistical classification framework was built to diagnose cytomegalovirus status from the catalog of TCR beta chain sequences. A later analysis assigned V and J genes by comparing TCR nucleotide sequences with IMGT/GENE-DB human TR gene sequences. The TCRdist pipeline was used in a later analysis to assign CDR3 sequences and most-parsimonious VDJ recombination scenarios. A later analysis defined each TCR beta chain by its CDR3 amino acid sequence plus V-gene family, and excluded reads lacking a unique V-gene family. As a way to deal with suspected cross-contamination and a sequencing artifact, a later analysis dropped hundreds of nucleotide sequences that were highly shared and had low generation probability. For each public chain, a later analysis derived a clonal expansion index from normalized ranks of inferred template counts within each repertoire. Generation probabilities in a later analysis came from a VDJ recombination model fitted to out-of-frame rearrangements, and those results were checked against IGoR. In a later analysis, TCR-TCR, TCR-HLA and TCR-CMV co-occurrence was scored with hypergeometric tests, and a repertoire-size bias correction was applied to TCR pairs. A later analysis estimated false discovery rates by permuting HLA or CMV assignments 20 times. In a later analysis, co-occurring TCRs were grouped with DBSCAN, and TCRdist sequence similarity was added when clustering was performed within HLA-allele-positive subsets. Co-occurrence clustering excluded repertoires with fewer than 30,000 or more than 120,000 public chains, plus five with anomalous nucleotide sharing. TCRdb took over this immuneACCESS table, retaining in-frame rearrangements with V and J assigned. Such tables are incomplete; in checked studies, under half of the missing clones stem from an unresolved V gene, and the remainder is unexplained. D and trimming were read from the DNA, whereas the V and J calls and clone size are those reported in that table. Across this sample there are fewer than 250,000 clones, with approximately 80% seen only once. About 9.4% of the sample comes from the top ten.

The source of the sample is a study of cytomegalovirus exposure and HLA in healthy donors (TCRdb year 2017). About the full investigation: An earlier analysis of roughly 500 of the donors reported about 280 Gb of sequence data and approximately 120 million unique TCR beta sequences obtained from about 179 million T cells. Rather than using new phenotypic data, the later analysis identified candidate immune exposures from TCR beta sequences and from how often those sequences occurred across donors. Class I and class II HLA loci were covered by the typing at four-digit resolution. Using immunosequencing, the study profiled T cell repertoires from 666 subjects and related those repertoires to cytomegalovirus serostatus. An earlier analysis of approximately 500 of the donors applied high-throughput TCR beta sequencing to assess whether each TCR beta V gene segment acted as functional or pseudogenic. In a later genetic analysis, genome-wide SNP genotypes for about three fifths of the roughly 670 donors were used, and that subset was treated as a discovery cohort. To study patterns of TCR occurrence, a later analysis re-analyzed previously published TCR beta repertoires from several hundred donors and added high-resolution HLA genotyping. Alongside the repertoire data, information on donor age, sex, ethnicity and CMV serostatus was compiled. To predict cytomegalovirus infection status, the study combined high-throughput TCR immunosequencing, statistical association of individual TCRs with disease status, and machine learning. Every repertoire in the discovery cohort had been generated on one and the same sequencing platform. On average, approximately 250,000 unique TCR beta nucleotide sequences were sequenced per donor among fewer than 500 genotyped donors of the cohort, with 15% to 20% of those sequences being non-productive. Around 330 gigabases of sequencing data and around 88 million unique TCR sequences made up an early release that covered some 640 HLA-typed donors. The number of typed donors differed by locus: about 620-630 for A, B, C, DRB1 and DQB1; 522 for DQA1; approximately 600 for DPA1; and 450 to 480 for DPB1. The genetic ancestry cluster associated with self-reported Caucasian donors included over 65% of the 300 to 450 genotyped donors. A separate validation cohort of roughly 120 different subjects was used in addition to the 666-subject first cohort. Roughly five DR-DQ haplotypes were handled as single units for association and clustering because linkage in the cohort was strong. The study was designed to test whether signatures of past pathogen exposure could be identified by cataloging public T cell receptors. On the study overall, not on this receptor specifically: Sequencing depth was assumed to be roughly uniform across donors in the presence/absence analyses, though that assumption may not hold. A total of 150 to 200 TCR beta chains were listed by the study as associated with cytomegalovirus. Because HLA typing was unavailable for some donors at each locus, only the typed subset was used in association tests. The only immune exposure information available for the cohort was CMV serostatus. In a later analysis, most CMV-associated TCR beta chains were found to appear HLA-restricted, with HLA associations seemingly driven largely by CMV exposure. Most TCR sequences were observed very rarely across donors, whereas some public TCRs were present in many individuals. The sequencing pipeline was judged likely to have produced a cluster of highly shared sequence variants as a technical artifact. The 87-base-pair reads could not distinguish some IMGT-functional V segments, including TRBV6-2 and TRBV6-3, so those segments were excluded. A few of the identified cytomegalovirus-associated TCR beta chains were confirmed in vitro to be specific for cytomegalovirus antigens. The classifier was reported to diagnose cytomegalovirus status with high specificity and sensitivity in both the original and validation cohorts. A further reported finding was that TCR beta sequences accurately predicted the HLA-A and HLA-B alleles for most subjects in the first cohort. The authors suggested that the approach could potentially be extended to other disease states and immunological phenotypes. When HLA alleles, especially DR and DQ, strongly co-occurred, TCR associations were difficult to assign to individual alleles. According to a later genetic analysis, donors in an Asian-associated ancestry cluster had fewer N-insertions in productive TCRs than the approximately 630-donor mean. In a later analysis, some 17,000 TCR beta sequences were associated with specific HLA alleles at a false discovery rate of 0.05. Linkage disequilibrium might explain the correlated functional status among segregating V segments, but an unknown experimental factor could not be excluded. An association between a missense DCLRE1C variant and V-gene and J-gene trimming of TCR beta chains was found in a later genetic analysis and replicated in an independent cohort. In a later analysis, TCR association rates were found to vary across HLA loci, with the most associated TCRs seen for DRB1 alleles and the fewest for HLA-C alleles. In a later analysis, HLA-associated TCR beta chains were found to be more clonally expanded and to have lower generation probabilities than equally common non-associated chains. An earlier analysis of around 540 of the donors showed that most TCR beta V segments appeared in productive rearrangements either about 87% or about 30% of the time, which broadly matched IMGT annotations. A later analysis reported that several top co-occurrence clusters appeared linked to parvovirus B19, influenza, CMV and Epstein-Barr virus. This cohort had only TCR beta chains sequenced, and the lack of alpha or paired-chain data limited which features could be detected. Seventeen rarely observed V segments, including chromosome 9 orphons, were excluded from the earlier analysis of several hundred of the donors because counts were too low.

The origin of this receptor is a woman aged 45-65 years in good health and CMV-seropositive. Sequenced: PBMCs. The chain is made from TRBV18 and TRBJ2-7, with an unclear D gene assignment. This receptor has the CDR3 CASSPRAILYEQYF. The DNA sequence follows: TGTGCCAGCTCACCACGGGCCATTCTCTACGAGCAGTACTTC. With the rest looked up from the reference TRBV18 and TRBJ2-7 genes rather than sequenced, the full variable domain is NAGVMQNPRHLVRRRGQEARLRCSPMKGHSHVYWYRQLPEEGLKFMVYLQKENIIDESGMPKERFSAEFPKEGPSILRIQQVVRGDSAAYFCASSPRAILYEQYFGPGTRLTVT.